This section outlines one T cell receptor beta chain sequence together with its context. The sample originates from a study of blood T cell repertoires in COVID-19. Study background: Spain, Italy and the United States supplied samples that represented acute and convalescent COVID-19.

Unmatched junction bases numbered 3, after V lost 1 base and J lost 1 base. The germline gives CDR1 LNHNV, CDR2 YYDKDF (reference sequence). The CDR3 length is 15 residues. The table came from immunoSEQ multiplex PCR; TCRdb's copy has only in-frame clones and leaves some out. The sample has 250,000 or so clones; 86% are singletons. The source of this sequence is an elderly man with acute or convalescent COVID-19. The chain joins TRBV15 to TRBJ2-7, with 8 bases fitting TRBD1. Sequencing was done on a sample of peripheral blood. In nucleotides, the CDR3 is TGTGCCACCAGCAGAGCAGGGGGCCTTTCCTACGAGCAGTACTTC. Residues: CATSRAGGLSYEQYF. Using reference TRBV15 and TRBJ2-7 for the parts outside the CDR3, the full variable domain is DAMVIQNPRYQVTQFGKPVTLSCSQTLNHNVMYWYQQKSSQAPKLLFHYYDKDFNNEADTPDNFQSRRPNTSFCFLDIRSPGLGDTAMYLCATSRAGGLSYEQYFGPGTRLTVT.